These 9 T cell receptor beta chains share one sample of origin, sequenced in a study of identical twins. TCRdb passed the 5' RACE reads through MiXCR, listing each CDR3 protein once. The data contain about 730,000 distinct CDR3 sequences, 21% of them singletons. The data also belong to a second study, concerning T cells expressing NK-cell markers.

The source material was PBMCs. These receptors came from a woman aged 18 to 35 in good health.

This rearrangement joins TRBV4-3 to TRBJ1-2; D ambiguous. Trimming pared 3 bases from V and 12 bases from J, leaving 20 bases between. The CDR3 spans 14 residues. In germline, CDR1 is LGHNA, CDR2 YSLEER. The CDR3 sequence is CASSHPGPPGGNTF. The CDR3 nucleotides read TGCGCCAGCAGCCACCCCGGTCCGCCGGGAGGCAACACCTTC.

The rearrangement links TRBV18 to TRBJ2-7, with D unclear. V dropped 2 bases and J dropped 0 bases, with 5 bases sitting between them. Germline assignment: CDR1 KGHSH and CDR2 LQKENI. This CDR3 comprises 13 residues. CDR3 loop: CASSPTHSYEQYF. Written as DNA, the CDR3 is TGTGCCAGCTCACCAACTCACTCCTACGAGCAGTACTTC.

The CDR3, as DNA: TGTGCCAATCCCTACGGGGGCTACACCGGGGAGCTGTTTTTT. This translates into CANPYGGYTGELFF. The rearrangement uses TRBV13 and TRBJ2-2; D is tentatively TRBD1 or TRBD2 (6 bases each). Trimming stripped 10 bases from V and 3 bases from J, with 15 bases between. From germline, CDR1 is PRHDT and CDR2 FYEKMQ (reference sequence). This CDR3 contains 14 residues. Complete variable domain (other parts from reference TRBV13 and TRBJ2-2): AAGVIQSPRHLIKEKRETATLKCYPIPRHDTVYWYQQGPGQDPQFLISFYEKMQSDKGSIPDRFSAQQFSDYHSELNMSSLELGDSALYFCANPYGGYTGELFFGEGSRLTVL.

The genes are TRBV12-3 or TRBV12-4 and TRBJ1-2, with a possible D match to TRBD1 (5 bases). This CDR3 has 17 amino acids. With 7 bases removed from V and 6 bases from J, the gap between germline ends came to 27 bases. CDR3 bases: TGTGCCAGCACTCCGTTTCCGACCCACAAGGGGAGAGATGGCTACACCTTC. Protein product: CASTPFPTHKGRDGYTF.

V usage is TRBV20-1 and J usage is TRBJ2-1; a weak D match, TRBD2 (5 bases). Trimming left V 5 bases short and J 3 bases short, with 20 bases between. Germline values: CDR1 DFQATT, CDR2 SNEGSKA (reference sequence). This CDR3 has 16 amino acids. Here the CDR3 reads CSAGPGGAGSYNEQFF. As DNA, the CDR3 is TGCAGTGCTGGCCCGGGCGGTGCGGGTAGCTACAATGAGCAGTTCTTC.

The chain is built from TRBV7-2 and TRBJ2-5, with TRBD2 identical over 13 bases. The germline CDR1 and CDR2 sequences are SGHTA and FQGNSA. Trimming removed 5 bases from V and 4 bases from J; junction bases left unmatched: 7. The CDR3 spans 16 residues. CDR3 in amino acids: CASSLWTSGRGETQYF. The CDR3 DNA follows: TGTGCCAGCAGCCTTTGGACTAGCGGGAGAGGAGAGACCCAGTACTTC. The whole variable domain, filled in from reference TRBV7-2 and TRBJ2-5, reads GAGVSQSPSNKVTEKGKDVELRCDPISGHTALYWYRQSLGQGLEFLIYFQGNSAPDKSGLPSDRFSAERTGGSVSTLTIQRTQQEDSAVYLCASSLWTSGRGETQYFGPGTRLLVL.

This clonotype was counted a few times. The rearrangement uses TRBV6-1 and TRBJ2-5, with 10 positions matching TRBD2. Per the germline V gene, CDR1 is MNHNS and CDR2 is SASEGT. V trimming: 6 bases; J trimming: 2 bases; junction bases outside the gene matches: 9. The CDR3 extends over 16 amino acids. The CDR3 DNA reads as TGTGCCAGCAGCCCCGGCACTAGCGGGGTTCAAGAGACCCAGTACTTC. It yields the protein CASSPGTSGVQETQYF.

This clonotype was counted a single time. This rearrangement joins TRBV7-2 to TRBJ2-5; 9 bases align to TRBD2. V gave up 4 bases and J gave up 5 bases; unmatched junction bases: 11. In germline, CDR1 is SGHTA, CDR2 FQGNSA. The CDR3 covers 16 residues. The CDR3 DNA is TGTGCCAGCAGCTCATGGGCGGGAGGGCCCGGGGAGACCCAGTACTTC. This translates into CASSSWAGGPGETQYF.

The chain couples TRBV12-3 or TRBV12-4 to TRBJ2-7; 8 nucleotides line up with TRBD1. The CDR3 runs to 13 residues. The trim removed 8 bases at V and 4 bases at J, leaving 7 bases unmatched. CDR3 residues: CASGAGQAYEQYF. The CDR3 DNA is TGTGCCAGCGGCGCGGGACAGGCATACGAGCAGTACTTC.